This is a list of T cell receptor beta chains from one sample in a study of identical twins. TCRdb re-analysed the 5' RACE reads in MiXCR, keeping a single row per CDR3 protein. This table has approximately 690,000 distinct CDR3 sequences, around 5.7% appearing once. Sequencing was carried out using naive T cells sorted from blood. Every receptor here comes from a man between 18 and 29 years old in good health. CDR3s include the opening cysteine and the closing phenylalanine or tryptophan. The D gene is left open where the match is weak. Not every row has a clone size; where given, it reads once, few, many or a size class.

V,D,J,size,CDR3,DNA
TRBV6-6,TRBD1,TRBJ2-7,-,CASSSRTGNEQYF,TGTGCCAGCAGTTCCCGGACAGGGAACGAGCAGTACTTC
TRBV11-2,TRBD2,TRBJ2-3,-,CASSRRTSGSSSTDTQYF,TGTGCCAGCAGCCGTCGGACTAGCGGGTCGTCTAGCACAGATACGCAGTATTTT
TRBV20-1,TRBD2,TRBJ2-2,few,CSAPDGRARDGELFF,TGCAGTGCTCCCGACGGGAGGGCCCGTGACGGGGAGCTGTTTTTT
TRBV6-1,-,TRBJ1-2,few,CASRQGKGLANYGYTF,TGTGCCAGCAGACAAGGGAAGGGCCTAGCTAACTATGGCTACACCTTC
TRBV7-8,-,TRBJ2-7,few,CASSLVGQRYEQYF,TGTGCCAGCAGCTTAGTAGGACAGCGCTACGAGCAGTACTTC
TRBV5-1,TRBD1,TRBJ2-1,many,CASSLGTGGGSYNEQFF,TGCGCCAGCAGCTTGGGCACAGGGGGCGGGTCCTACAATGAGCAGTTCTTC
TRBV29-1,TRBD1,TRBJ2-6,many,CSVEETGLISGANVLTF,TGCAGCGTTGAGGAGACAGGGCTTATCTCTGGGGCCAACGTCCTGACTTTC
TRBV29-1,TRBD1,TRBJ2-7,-,CSGGYETGGRQYF,TGCAGCGGGGGGTACGAGACAGGGGGTAGGCAGTACTTC
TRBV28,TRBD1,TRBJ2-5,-,CASSQEQGMETQYF,TGTGCCAGCAGCCAGGAACAGGGGATGGAGACCCAGTACTTC
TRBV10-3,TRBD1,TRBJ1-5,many,CAISDDRGGEPQHF,TGTGCCATCAGTGACGACAGGGGAGGTGAGCCCCAGCATTTT
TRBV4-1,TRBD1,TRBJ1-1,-,CASSQDRQGVTEAFF,TGCGCCAGCAGCCAAGACAGACAGGGTGTCACTGAAGCTTTCTTT
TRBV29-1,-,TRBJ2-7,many,CSVVGEDEQYF,TGCAGCGTTGTGGGGGAAGACGAGCAGTACTTC
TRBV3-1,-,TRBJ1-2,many,CASSQDAGSNYGYTF,TGTGCCAGCAGCCAAGATGCGGGTAGCAACTATGGCTACACCTTC
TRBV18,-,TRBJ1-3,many,CASSPPRVYFEASGNTIYF,TGTGCCAGCTCACCACCTCGAGTATATTTTGAGGCCTCTGGAAACACCATATATTTT
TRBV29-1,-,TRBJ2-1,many,CSVVLGLASYNEQFF,TGCAGCGTTGTTTTGGGGCTAGCGAGTTACAATGAGCAGTTCTTC
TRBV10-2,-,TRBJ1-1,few,CASSEWAPGTNSEAFF,TGCGCCAGCAGTGAGTGGGCGCCTGGAACTAATTCTGAAGCTTTCTTT
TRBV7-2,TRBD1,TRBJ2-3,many,CASSSGRQGAADTQYF,TGTGCCAGCAGCTCAGGACGACAGGGGGCCGCAGATACGCAGTATTTT